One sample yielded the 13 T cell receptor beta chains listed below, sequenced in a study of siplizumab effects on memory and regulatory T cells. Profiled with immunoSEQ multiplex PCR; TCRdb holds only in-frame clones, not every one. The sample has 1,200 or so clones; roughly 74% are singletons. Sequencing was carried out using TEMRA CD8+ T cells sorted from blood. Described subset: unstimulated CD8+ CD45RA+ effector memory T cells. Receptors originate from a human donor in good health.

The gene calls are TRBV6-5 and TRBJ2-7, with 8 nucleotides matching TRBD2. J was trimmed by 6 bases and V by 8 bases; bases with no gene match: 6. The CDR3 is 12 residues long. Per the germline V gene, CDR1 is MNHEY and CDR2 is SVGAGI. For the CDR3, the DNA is TGTGCCAGCGGGCCAGCGGGAGTCGAGCAGTACTTC. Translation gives CASGPAGVEQYF.

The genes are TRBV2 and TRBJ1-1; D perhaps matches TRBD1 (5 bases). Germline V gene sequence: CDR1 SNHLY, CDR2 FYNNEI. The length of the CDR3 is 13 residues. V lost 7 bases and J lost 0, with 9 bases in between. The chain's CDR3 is CASIWTLNTEAFF. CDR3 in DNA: TGTGCCAGCATATGGACACTGAACACTGAAGCTTTCTTT. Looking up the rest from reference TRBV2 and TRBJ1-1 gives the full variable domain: EPEVTQTPSHQVTQMGQEVILRCVPISNHLYFYWYRQILGQKVEFLVSFYNNEISEKSEIFDDQFSVERPDGSNFTLKIRSTKLEDSAMYFCASIWTLNTEAFFGQGTRLTVV.

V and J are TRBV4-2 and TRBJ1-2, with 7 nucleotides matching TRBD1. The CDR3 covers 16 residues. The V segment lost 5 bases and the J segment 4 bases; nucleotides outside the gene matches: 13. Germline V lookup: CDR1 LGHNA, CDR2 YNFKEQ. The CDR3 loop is CASSLDSATGRYGYTF. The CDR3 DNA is TGTGCCAGCAGCTTGGATAGCGCGACAGGGCGCTATGGCTACACCTTC.

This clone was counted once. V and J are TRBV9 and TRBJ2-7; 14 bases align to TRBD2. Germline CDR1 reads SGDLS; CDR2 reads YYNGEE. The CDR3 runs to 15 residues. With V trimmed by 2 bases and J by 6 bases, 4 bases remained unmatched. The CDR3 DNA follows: TGTGCCAGCAGCGTTGGGACTAGCGGGAGTACCGAGCAGTACTTC. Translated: CASSVGTSGSTEQYF.

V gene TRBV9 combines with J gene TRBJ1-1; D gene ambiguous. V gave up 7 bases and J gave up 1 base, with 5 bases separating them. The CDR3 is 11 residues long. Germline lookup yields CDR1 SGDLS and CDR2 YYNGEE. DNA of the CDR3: TGTGCCAGCGGTTCGAACACTGAAGCTTTCTTT. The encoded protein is CASGSNTEAFF.

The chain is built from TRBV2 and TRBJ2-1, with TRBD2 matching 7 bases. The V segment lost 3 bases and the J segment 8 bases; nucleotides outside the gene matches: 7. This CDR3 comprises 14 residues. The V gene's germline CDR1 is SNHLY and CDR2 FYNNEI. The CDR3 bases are TGTGCCAGCAGTGAGACTAGCCGGTGGGATGAGCAGTTCTTC. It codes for CASSETSRWDEQFF.

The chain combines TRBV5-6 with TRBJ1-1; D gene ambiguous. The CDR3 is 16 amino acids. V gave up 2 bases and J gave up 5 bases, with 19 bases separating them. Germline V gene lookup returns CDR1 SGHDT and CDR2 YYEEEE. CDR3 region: CASSLYGTLIETEAFF. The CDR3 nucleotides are TGTGCCAGCAGCTTATACGGAACGCTAATAGAGACTGAAGCTTTCTTT.

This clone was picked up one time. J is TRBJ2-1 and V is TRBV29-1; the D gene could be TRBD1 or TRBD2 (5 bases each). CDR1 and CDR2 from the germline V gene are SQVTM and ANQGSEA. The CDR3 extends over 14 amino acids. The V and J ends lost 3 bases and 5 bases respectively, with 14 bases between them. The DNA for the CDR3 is TGCAGCGTTGACCTAGCCGGGACCAACAATGAGCAGTTCTTC. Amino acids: CSVDLAGTNNEQFF.

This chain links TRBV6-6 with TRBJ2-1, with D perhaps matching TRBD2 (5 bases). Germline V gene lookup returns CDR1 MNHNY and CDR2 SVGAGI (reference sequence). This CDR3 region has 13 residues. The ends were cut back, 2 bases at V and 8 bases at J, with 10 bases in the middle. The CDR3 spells CASSYVFGDEQFF. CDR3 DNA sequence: TGTGCCAGCAGTTACGTTTTCGGGGATGAGCAGTTCTTC.

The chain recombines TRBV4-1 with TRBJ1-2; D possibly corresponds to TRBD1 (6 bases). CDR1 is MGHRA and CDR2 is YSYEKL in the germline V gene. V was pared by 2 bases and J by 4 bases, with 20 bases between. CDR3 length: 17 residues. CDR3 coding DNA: TGCGCCAGCAGCCAACCCTGGGCGGGGGCGCGGGGCTATGGCTACACCTTC. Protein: CASSQPWAGARGYGYTF.

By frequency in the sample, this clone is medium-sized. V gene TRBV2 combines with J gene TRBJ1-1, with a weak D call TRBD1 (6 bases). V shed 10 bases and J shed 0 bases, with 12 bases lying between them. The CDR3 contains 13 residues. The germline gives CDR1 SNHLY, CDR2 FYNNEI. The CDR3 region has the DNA TGTGCCACTCGGGACAACCTGAACACTGAAGCTTTCTTT. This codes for CATRDNLNTEAFF.

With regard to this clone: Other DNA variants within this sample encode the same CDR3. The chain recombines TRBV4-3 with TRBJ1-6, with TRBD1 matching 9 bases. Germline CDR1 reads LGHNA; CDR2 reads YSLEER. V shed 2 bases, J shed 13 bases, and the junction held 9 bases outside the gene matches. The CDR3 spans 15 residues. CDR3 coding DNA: TGCGCCAGCAGCCAAATAGGGACAGGGAGTTCCCCCCTCCACTTT. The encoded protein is CASSQIGTGSSPLHF.

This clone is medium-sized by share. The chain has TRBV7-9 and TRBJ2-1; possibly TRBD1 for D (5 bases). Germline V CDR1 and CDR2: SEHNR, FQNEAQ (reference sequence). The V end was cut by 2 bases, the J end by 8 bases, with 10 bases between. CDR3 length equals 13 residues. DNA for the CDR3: TGTGCCAGCAGCTTAAAGAGCAGGGATGAGCAGTTCTTC. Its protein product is CASSLKSRDEQFF.